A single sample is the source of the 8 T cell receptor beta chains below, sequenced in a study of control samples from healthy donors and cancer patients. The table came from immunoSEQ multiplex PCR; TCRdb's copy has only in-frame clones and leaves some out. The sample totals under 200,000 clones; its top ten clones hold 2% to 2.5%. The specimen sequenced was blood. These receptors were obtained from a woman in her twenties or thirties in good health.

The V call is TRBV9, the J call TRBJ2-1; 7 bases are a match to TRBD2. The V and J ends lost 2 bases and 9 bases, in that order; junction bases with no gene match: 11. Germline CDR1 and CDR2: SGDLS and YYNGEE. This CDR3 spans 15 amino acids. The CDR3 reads CASSVGEDGGGEQFF. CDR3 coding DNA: TGTGCCAGCAGCGTGGGCGAGGATGGCGGGGGTGAGCAGTTCTTC. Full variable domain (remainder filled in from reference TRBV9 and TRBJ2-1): DSGVTQTPKHLITATGQRVTLRCSPRSGDLSVYWYQQSLDQGLQFLIQYYNGEERAKGNILERFSAQQFPDLHSELNLSSLELGDSALYFCASSVGEDGGGEQFFGPGTRLTVL.

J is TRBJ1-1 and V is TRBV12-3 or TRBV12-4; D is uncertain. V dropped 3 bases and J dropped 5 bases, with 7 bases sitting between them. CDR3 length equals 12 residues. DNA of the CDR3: TGTGCCAGCAGTTTTAGGGAGACTGAAGCTTTCTTT. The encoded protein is CASSFRETEAFF.

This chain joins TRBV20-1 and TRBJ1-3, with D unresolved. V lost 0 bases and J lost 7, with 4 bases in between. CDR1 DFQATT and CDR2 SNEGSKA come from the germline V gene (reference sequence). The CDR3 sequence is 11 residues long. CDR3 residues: CSAREANTIYF. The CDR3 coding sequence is TGCAGTGCTAGAGAAGCTAACACCATATATTTT.

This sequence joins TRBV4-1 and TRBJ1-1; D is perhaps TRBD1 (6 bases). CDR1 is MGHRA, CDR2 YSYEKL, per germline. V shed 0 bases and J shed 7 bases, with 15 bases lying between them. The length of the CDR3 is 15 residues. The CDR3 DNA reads TGCGCCAGCAGCCAAGAACCGACAGGAAAAAATGAAGCTTTCTTT. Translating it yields CASSQEPTGKNEAFF.

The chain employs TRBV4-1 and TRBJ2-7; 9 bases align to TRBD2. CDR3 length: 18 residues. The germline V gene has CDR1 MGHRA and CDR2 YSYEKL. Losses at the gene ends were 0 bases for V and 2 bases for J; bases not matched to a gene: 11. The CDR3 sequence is CASSQDLPLAGLTYEQYF. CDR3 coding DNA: TGCGCCAGCAGCCAAGACTTGCCCCTAGCGGGGTTGACCTACGAGCAGTACTTC.

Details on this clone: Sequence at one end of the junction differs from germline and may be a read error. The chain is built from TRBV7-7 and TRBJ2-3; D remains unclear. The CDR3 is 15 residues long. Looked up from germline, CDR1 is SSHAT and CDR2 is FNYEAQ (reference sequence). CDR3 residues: CASSLDRASGDTQYF. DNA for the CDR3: TGTGCTAGCAGCTTAGACCGGGCCTCCGGAGATACGCAGTATTTT.

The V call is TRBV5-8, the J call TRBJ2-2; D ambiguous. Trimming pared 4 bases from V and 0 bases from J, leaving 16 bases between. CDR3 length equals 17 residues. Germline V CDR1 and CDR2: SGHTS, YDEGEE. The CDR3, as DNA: TGTGCCAGCAGCCGATACCAGCTTTTCTCGAACACCGGGGAGCTGTTTTTT. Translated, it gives CASSRYQLFSNTGELFF.

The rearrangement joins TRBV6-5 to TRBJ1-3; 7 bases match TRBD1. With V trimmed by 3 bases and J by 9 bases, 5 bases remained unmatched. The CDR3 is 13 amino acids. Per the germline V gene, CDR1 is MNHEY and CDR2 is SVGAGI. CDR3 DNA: TGTGCCAGCAGTTATTACAGGGGAGGCACCATATATTTT. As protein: CASSYYRGGTIYF.